These T cell receptor beta chains were read from a single sample in a study of PD-L1 blockade in urothelial cancer. The table came from immunoSEQ multiplex PCR; TCRdb's copy has only in-frame clones and leaves some out. The sample holds roughly 51,000 clones, 60% to 85% seen once. The sequenced sample was PBMCs, obtained around atezolizumab (anti-PD-L1) treatment. The receptors were gathered from a man aged 65 to 85 with urothelial cancer. CDR3s include the opening cysteine and the closing phenylalanine or tryptophan. A D gene is named only where the DNA matches it firmly. Clone sizes are given selectively: once, few, many, or a class where the clone is expanded.

v_call	j_call	d_call	clone_size	cdr3_nt	cdr3_aa
TRBV30	TRBJ2-7	TRBD1	once	TGTGCCTGGACCCCAAGGCGACAGGGGGGACGCGAGCAGTACTTC	CAWTPRRQGGREQYF
TRBV10-2	TRBJ2-7	TRBD1	few	TGCGCCAGCACCACGGGACAGACCTACGAGCAGTACTTC	CASTTGQTYEQYF
TRBV5-1	TRBJ2-7	TRBD1	.	TGCGCCAGCAGCGCCGGACAGGGGGCGGACGAGCAGTACTTC	CASSAGQGADEQYF
TRBV29-1	TRBJ2-1	.	once	TGCAGCGTTGAAACAGGAACCGAGCAGTTCTTC	CSVETGTEQFF
TRBV10-3	TRBJ1-2	.	.	TGTGCCATCAATCAGGGCACAAACTATGGCTACACCTTC	CAINQGTNYGYTF
TRBV28	TRBJ1-2	TRBD1	.	TGTGCCAGCAGTTTACCGGACAGGGGTGGCTACACCTTC	CASSLPDRGGYTF
TRBV6-5	TRBJ2-1	.	.	TGTGCCAGCATTTCAACTGGGCTCTACAATGAGCAGTTCTTC	CASISTGLYNEQFF
TRBV28	TRBJ2-3	.	.	TGTGCCAGCAGTCTCCGGGGAGAGGGCACAGATACGCAGTATTTT	CASSLRGEGTDTQYF
TRBV19	TRBJ1-2	TRBD1	few	TGTGCCAGTAGTAGCCTGGGGCAGGGGGCAGGTTATGGCTACACCTTC	CASSSLGQGAGYGYTF
TRBV19	TRBJ2-5	TRBD1	.	TGTGCCAGTCACAGGGGGGTCGGAGAAGAGACCCAGTACTTC	CASHRGVGEETQYF
TRBV2	TRBJ2-1	TRBD2	.	TGTGCCACCGGACTAGCGGAGCACAATGAGCAGTTCTTC	CATGLAEHNEQFF
TRBV6-1	TRBJ2-5	TRBD1	.	TGTGCCAGCAGGGGACAGGGGTGGGGAGAGACCCAGTACTTC	CASRGQGWGETQYF
TRBV7-9	TRBJ2-1	TRBD2	once	TGTGCCAGCAGCCCACCTTACCGACTAGCGGGAGCCAATGAGCAGTTCTTC	CASSPPYRLAGANEQFF
TRBV9	TRBJ1-1	TRBD1	.	TGTGCCAGCAGCTCCGGGACAGGGGGGGCGAACACTGAAGCTTTCTTT	CASSSGTGGANTEAFF
TRBV9	TRBJ2-7	TRBD1	.	TGTGCCAGCAGCTCGGGACAGGGGGTTTGGGTCGAGCAGTACTTC	CASSSGQGVWVEQYF
TRBV6-1	TRBJ2-7	.	.	TGTGCCAGCAGTGAAGTTATCCGTCGCTACGAGCAGTACTTC	CASSEVIRRYEQYF
TRBV9	TRBJ1-4	.	.	TGTGCCAGCAGCGTAGAGGGAGGGGCCGGTGAAAAACTGTTTTTT	CASSVEGGAGEKLFF
TRBV27	TRBJ2-3	TRBD2	.	TGTGCCAGCAGTTTGGTTAGTTCGCGGGAGTGGGGGACAGATACGCAGTATTTT	CASSLVSSREWGTDTQYF
TRBV6-1	TRBJ2-1	TRBD2	.	TGTGCCAGCAGTCTCAGCGGGAGTTACAATGAGCAGTTCTTC	CASSLSGSYNEQFF
TRBV2	TRBJ1-3	.	.	TGTGCCAGCAGTGAAGCGCGGGGGCAAGGAAACACCATATATTTT	CASSEARGQGNTIYF
TRBV28	TRBJ2-7	.	.	TGTGCCAGCAGTTTCCGCGGGCTCACCAAAAAAAGACCCTACGAGCAGTACTTC	CASSFRGLTKKRPYEQYF
TRBV7-8	TRBJ2-5	TRBD1	.	TGTGCCAGCAGCTTACCCTTCGGGGACAGCCAAGAGACCCAGTACTTC	CASSLPFGDSQETQYF
TRBV15	TRBJ2-2	TRBD2	.	TGTGCCACCAGCAACCGACTAGCGGGCCCCGGGGAGCTGTTTTTT	CATSNRLAGPGELFF
TRBV6-1	TRBJ2-5	TRBD1	.	TGTGCCAGCAGTGAACAGGGGACAGGGGGCGGGGAGACCCAGTACTTC	CASSEQGTGGGETQYF
TRBV28	TRBJ2-3	TRBD1	.	TGTGCCAGCACTTCCAGGGGGGATACGCAGTATTTT	CASTSRGDTQYF
TRBV6-1	TRBJ2-3	TRBD2	.	TGTGCCATCTCTAGCGGGATCATCACAGATACGCAGTATTTT	CAISSGIITDTQYF
TRBV20-1	TRBJ2-7	.	once	TGCAGTGCCCGTCGGGACGAGCAGTACTTC	CSARRDEQYF
TRBV4-2	TRBJ2-1	.	once	TGTGCCAGCAGCCAAGAGGGGCTGGCGGCCCTGGGGAATGAGCAGTTCTTC	CASSQEGLAALGNEQFF
TRBV20-1	TRBJ2-2	.	.	TGCAGTGCTATAGGGGTCGGGGAGCTGTTTTTT	CSAIGVGELFF
TRBV6-5	TRBJ2-3	TRBD2	.	TGTGCCAGCGGATTAGCGGGAGAGTACACAGATACGCAGTATTTT	CASGLAGEYTDTQYF
TRBV10-3	TRBJ1-1	.	.	TGTGCCATCAGTGAGTTGAAAAGGGGCTTCATGAACACTGAAGCTTTCTTT	CAISELKRGFMNTEAFF
TRBV4-2	TRBJ2-7	.	few	TGTGCCAGCAGCCAAGATACAGGGAGGGACGAGCAGTACTTC	CASSQDTGRDEQYF
TRBV10-3	TRBJ2-7	.	.	TGTGCCATCAGTGACCGACAGACCTACGAGCAGTACTTC	CAISDRQTYEQYF
TRBV7-9	TRBJ1-4	.	.	TGTGCCAGCAGCTCGATGGGGGCGTTCGAAAAACTGTTTTTT	CASSSMGAFEKLFF
TRBV28	TRBJ2-3	TRBD1	.	TGTGCCAGCAGTCCCAATACAGGGGGCGGAACAGATACGCAGTATTTT	CASSPNTGGGTDTQYF
TRBV28	TRBJ1-4	.	.	TGTGCCAGCAGTCTACACTCGGAGAGTGGTGAAAAACTGTTTTTT	CASSLHSESGEKLFF
TRBV2	TRBJ1-1	.	.	TGTGCCAGCAGTGAACAGGTGCCGGGGACTGAAGCTTTCTTT	CASSEQVPGTEAFF
TRBV6-5	TRBJ1-1	TRBD1	.	TGTGCCAGCAGTTACAGGCAGGGGGCGATTGGAGCTTTCTTT	CASSYRQGAIGAFF
TRBV11-2	TRBJ2-1	TRBD2	.	TGTGCCAGCAGACTAAGCGGGAGAGGGGACAATGAGCAGTTCTTC	CASRLSGRGDNEQFF
TRBV19	TRBJ1-5	.	.	TGTGCCAGTACTCCGCTTGGCAGCATCGGGAGCAATCAGCCCCAGCATTTT	CASTPLGSIGSNQPQHF
TRBV28	TRBJ2-7	TRBD2	.	TGTGCCACTGGTGGACTAGCGGGGGTCTACGAGCAGTACTTC	CATGGLAGVYEQYF
TRBV19	TRBJ1-4	TRBD1	once	TGTGCCAGTAGTCCACGGACAGGGTCGTATGAAAAACTGTTTTTT	CASSPRTGSYEKLFF
TRBV11-1	TRBJ2-7	TRBD1	.	TGTGCCAGCTCGACAGGGATCGAGCAGTACTTC	CASSTGIEQYF
TRBV7-2	TRBJ1-5	.	.	TGTGCCAGCAGTAGGGGGTCCAATCAGCCCCAGCATTTT	CASSRGSNQPQHF
TRBV18	TRBJ2-3	TRBD1	.	TGTGCCAGCACGCGGACAGGGGGCCGCACAGATACGCAGTATTTT	CASTRTGGRTDTQYF
TRBV19	TRBJ2-7	.	.	TGTGCCAGTAGTATTTACGCAGGATTCTCCTACGAGCAGTACTTC	CASSIYAGFSYEQYF
TRBV28	TRBJ2-3	.	.	TGTGCCAGCAGTCCTCTCCGGGATACGCAGTATTTT	CASSPLRDTQYF
TRBV7-9	TRBJ2-5	.	.	TGTGCCAGCAGCCTACCTAGCGTAGAGACCCAGTACTTC	CASSLPSVETQYF
TRBV28	TRBJ2-7	.	.	TGTGCCAGCAGTGGCTCGGATAGCGGATCCCACGAGCAGTACTTC	CASSGSDSGSHEQYF
TRBV5-1	TRBJ2-2	TRBD2	.	TGCGCCAGCAGAGTTAGCGGGGCCACGAACACCGGGGAGCTGTTTTTT	CASRVSGATNTGELFF
TRBV28	TRBJ2-7	TRBD2	few	TGTGCCAGCACCCTTGGCGGTAGCGGGAGTTCAAGCTCCTACGAGCAGTACTTC	CASTLGGSGSSSSYEQYF
TRBV23-1	TRBJ1-3	.	.	TGCGCCAGCAGTCATTTCGACAGAAGAGTTGGTGGAAACACCATATATTTT	CASSHFDRRVGGNTIYF
TRBV30	TRBJ2-3	TRBD2	.	TGTGCCTGGAGTGTATCTAGCGGGAGAGATACGCAGTATTTT	CAWSVSSGRDTQYF
TRBV5-1	TRBJ2-7	TRBD1	.	TGCGCCAGCAGCCAACAGGGGGCCTCCTACGAGCAGTACTTC	CASSQQGASYEQYF